Listed below are T cell receptor beta chains from one sample, sequenced in a study of blood T cell repertoires in COVID-19. The method was immunoSEQ multiplex PCR; TCRdb's version includes in-frame clones alone and lacks a portion of them. The sample records 25,000 to 35,000 clones, 84% being singletons. Sequencing used peripheral blood. The receptors come from a man in his 70s with active COVID-19. Both conserved end residues are part of each CDR3.

TRBJ2-4	TRBV28	CASGQSARGIQYF
TRBJ2-1	TRBV27	CASSPRTGGHEQFF
TRBJ2-3	TRBV7-2	CASSSTLPDTQYF
TRBJ1-5	TRBV3-1/TRBV3-2	CASSPDRSSQAQHF
TRBJ2-3	TRBV5-1	CASSLGLAATDTQYF
TRBJ2-3	TRBV5-6	CASSSGGTTSGADTQYF
TRBJ1-1	TRBV11-1	CASSRWTGENEAFF
TRBJ2-7	TRBV5-1	CASSWGTGYEQYF
TRBJ1-6	TRBV6-5	CASSTGDSYNSPLHF
TRBJ2-7	TRBV3-1/TRBV3-2	CASSQMREQYF
TRBJ2-2	TRBV27	CASTSGGAGTGELFF
TRBJ1-1	TRBV28	CASKEPGQVYTEAFF
TRBJ1-1	TRBV4-2	CASSQDRVNTEAFF
TRBJ2-5	TRBV24-1	CATSDSGRGQETQYF
TRBJ2-7	TRBV7-2	CASSLAGQLSYEQYF
TRBJ1-3	TRBV3-1/TRBV3-2	CASSPAGSYASGNTIYF
TRBJ1-1	TRBV4-3	CASSQGSGNTEAFF
TRBJ1-2	TRBV4-1	CASSQAQGLYGYTF
TRBJ1-2	TRBV6-5	CASSSQGGVEGYTF
TRBJ2-7	TRBV19	CASSTPGTGLYEQYF
TRBJ2-3	TRBV5-1	CASSARDRDTDTQYF
TRBJ2-2	TRBV4-1	CASSQRIRRTGGINTGELFF
TRBJ1-5	TRBV19	CASSILTVDRVSNQPQHF
TRBJ2-5	TRBV14	CASSQDGAGGGLQETQYF
TRBJ2-7	TRBV3-1/TRBV3-2	CASSQEARVSSEQYF
TRBJ2-6	TRBV28	CASSSLVGASGANVLTF
TRBJ2-1	TRBV18	CASSLARTPNNEQFF
TRBJ1-6	TRBV4-1	CASSQTTGGLNSPLHF
TRBJ1-3	TRBV5-5	CASSLEGRGSSAIYF
TRBJ2-7	TRBV7-9	CASSTSTGPLGEQYF
TRBJ2-1	TRBV29-1	CSVVLSGGRNEQFF
TRBJ2-4	TRBV28	CASIDYRNIQYF
TRBJ2-7	TRBV18	CASSQGTATIYEQYF
TRBJ1-1	TRBV9	CASSPRTGGGGTEAFF
TRBJ2-7	TRBV11-3	CASSLEGTGQTYEQYF
TRBJ2-3	TRBV9	CASSVSGGVTNTQYF
TRBJ2-7	TRBV19	CASSKGDRPYEQYF
TRBJ2-3	TRBV5-1	CASSPTSGGYTDTQYF
TRBJ1-1	TRBV7-3	CASSLKSGSEAFF
TRBJ1-2	TRBV2	CASSEWATYGYTF
TRBJ1-4	TRBV3-1/TRBV3-2	CASSHGTAGEKLFF
TRBJ2-3	TRBV9	CASRPPGTGGTDTQYF
TRBJ2-2	TRBV5-1	CASSKGAGNTGELFF
TRBJ2-2	TRBV19	CASSPTSSPGELFF
TRBJ1-1	TRBV6-4	CASSDKLGQVYMNTEAFF
TRBJ1-4	TRBV19	CASSPGTGFNEKLFF
TRBJ2-7	TRBV4-1	CASSLQADRRWEQYF
TRBJ2-1	TRBV11-3	CASSLVTGPYNEQFF
TRBJ2-7	TRBV2	CASSQETYEQYF
TRBJ2-1	TRBV4-2	CASSQGEWTSGGVYFF
TRBJ1-6	TRBV30	CAWGSGTGVNSPLHF
TRBJ1-2	TRBV7-2	CASSKGIGTGYLNYGYTF
TRBJ2-3	TRBV5-1	CASSPPGRAGGAYPDTQYF